This TCR beta chain was sequenced for a study of T cells in Graves' hyperthyroidism and ophthalmopathy. Germline V lookup: CDR1 SGDLS, CDR2 YYNGEE. Trimming pared 0 bases from V and 13 bases from J, leaving 26 bases between. CDR3 length: 17 amino acids. Overall study results and limits: Ophthalmopathy was separated from stable hyperthyroidism by a 13 V-J model. Progression to ophthalmopathy was predicted a median of roughly seven months early.

TCR beta CDR3 regions were amplified from RNA. First-round RT-PCR of the TCR CDR3 relied on the HTBI primer set. Via MiXCR, TCRdb re-called the multiplex PCR reads, giving one row per CDR3 protein. The sample lists approximately 360,000 distinct CDR3 sequences; 15% to 17% were seen once. This clonotype was observed a handful of times. No antigen is known for it. Patients were aged 18 to 65, had disease duration under 2 months, and had newly diagnosed hyperthyroidism. Uncontrolled infection, other autoimmune disease, pregnancy or lactation led to exclusion. The receptor comes from a woman younger than 35 with Graves' hyperthyroidism that later progressed to Graves' ophthalmopathy. The gene calls are TRBV9 and TRBJ2-1; perhaps D is TRBD1 or TRBD2 (5 bases each). The material sequenced was blood. The CDR3 nucleotides are TGTGCCAGCAGCGTAGAGGGTGGGGGATCTGACATCGGGGCTCAGTTCTTC. Translated: CASSVEGGGSDIGAQFF.